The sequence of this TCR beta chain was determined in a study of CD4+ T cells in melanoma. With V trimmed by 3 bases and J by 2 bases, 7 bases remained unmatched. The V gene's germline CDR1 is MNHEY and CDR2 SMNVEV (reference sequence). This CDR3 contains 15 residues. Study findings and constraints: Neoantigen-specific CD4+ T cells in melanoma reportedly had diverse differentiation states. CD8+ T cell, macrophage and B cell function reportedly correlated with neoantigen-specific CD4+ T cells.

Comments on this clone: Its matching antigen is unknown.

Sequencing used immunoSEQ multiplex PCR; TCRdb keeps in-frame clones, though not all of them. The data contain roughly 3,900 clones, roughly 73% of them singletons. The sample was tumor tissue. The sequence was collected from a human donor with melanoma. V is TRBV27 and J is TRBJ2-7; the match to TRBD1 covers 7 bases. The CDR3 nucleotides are TGTGCCAGCAGTTTGGCGGACAGGTTGCCCTACGAGCAGTACTTC. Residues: CASSLADRLPYEQYF.